Presented here are 10 T cell receptor beta chains from one specimen sequenced in a study of radiotherapy plus CTLA-4 blockade in lung cancer. TCRdb's copy holds only in-frame clones and misses some; the assay was immunoSEQ multiplex PCR. The sample has 57,000 or so clones; about 72% are singletons. Sequences were derived from peripheral blood, sampled from a patient treated with radiotherapy plus ipilimumab. Receptor source: a human donor with non-small cell lung cancer who had a complete response to radiotherapy plus ipilimumab.

The genes are TRBV4-1 and TRBJ1-2; tentatively, D is TRBD1 (6 bases). V shed 0 bases and J shed 3 bases, with 17 bases lying between them. The CDR3 covers 17 residues. CDR1 and CDR2 from the germline V gene are MGHRA and YSYEKL. The CDR3 sequence: CASSQDRGWGLDYGYTF. In DNA form, the CDR3 reads TGCGCCAGCAGCCAAGACAGGGGATGGGGTCTCGACTATGGCTACACCTTC.

This chain links TRBV7-9 with TRBJ2-4; D may match TRBD1 or TRBD2 (5 bases each). V was cut by 5 bases and J by 7 bases, with 15 bases left in between. Germline V gene sequence: CDR1 SEHNR, CDR2 FQNEAQ (reference sequence). This CDR3 has 14 residues. DNA of the CDR3: TGTGCCAGCAGCGCCCCGATCGAGGGGAACATTCAGTACTTC. It translates to CASSAPIEGNIQYF. Together with reference TRBV7-9 and TRBJ2-4, the CDR3 gives the full variable domain: DTGVSQNPRHKITKRGQNVTFRCDPISEHNRLYWYRQTLGQGPEFLTYFQNEAQLEKSRLLSDRFSAERPKGSFSTLEIQRTEQGDSAMYLCASSAPIEGNIQYFGAGTRLSVL.

This chain's CDR3 is CASSEEFGARGRANYGYTF. The CDR3 DNA is TGTGCCAGCAGTGAAGAGTTCGGGGCCAGGGGACGAGCAAACTATGGCTACACCTTC. V and J are TRBV6-1 and TRBJ1-2, with a possible D match to TRBD1 (6 bases). CDR1 and CDR2 from the germline V gene are MNHNS and SASEGT. V gave up 1 base and J gave up 2 bases, with 23 bases separating them. CDR3 length equals 19 residues.

This chain joins TRBV11-2 and TRBJ2-1; tentatively, D is TRBD1 (6 bases). Germline values: CDR1 SGHAT, CDR2 FQNNGV. The CDR3 is 13 residues long. V was pared by 8 bases and J by 6 bases, with 14 bases between. The CDR3 reads CASFGTSPNEQFF. CDR3 in DNA: TGTGCCAGCTTCGGGACATCCCCCAATGAGCAGTTCTTC.

CDR3 in DNA: TGTGCCAGCAGTGAAAGTTTTTCAGCGTTAACTAACTATGGCTACACCTTC. This encodes CASSESFSALTNYGYTF. This rearrangement joins TRBV6-1 to TRBJ1-2, with unresolved D. The CDR3 totals 17 residues. Trimming cost V 2 bases and J 0 bases, with 16 bases left between them. The V gene's germline CDR1 is MNHNS and CDR2 SASEGT.

This clone was counted between two and nine times. The V call is TRBV19, the J call TRBJ2-6, with 14 bases that match TRBD2. Germline V gene data show CDR1 as LNHDA and CDR2 as SQIVND (reference sequence). The CDR3 has 18 amino acids. The ends lost 5 bases at V and 3 bases at J; junction bases unmatched: 6. The CDR3 DNA is TGTGCCAGTAGTCTCCGGACTAGCGGGGGGCATGGGGCCAACGTCCTGACTTTC. Protein: CASSLRTSGGHGANVLTF.

This clone has only one observation. The rearrangement uses TRBV9 and TRBJ2-3; D may be TRBD1 (6 bases). CDR3 size: 16 residues. From germline, CDR1 is SGDLS and CDR2 YYNGEE. Trimming left V 1 base short and J 1 base short, with 13 bases between. This CDR3 is CASSVRPGQGTDTQYF. As DNA, the CDR3 is TGTGCCAGCAGCGTAAGACCGGGACAAGGCACAGATACGCAGTATTTT.

This chain connects TRBV19 to TRBJ2-3; 7 bases match TRBD1. The CDR3 is made up of 15 amino acids. The V gene end was trimmed by 4 bases and the J gene end by 4 bases; junction bases not matched to a gene: 8. CDR1 LNHDA and CDR2 SQIVND come from the germline V gene (reference sequence). The CDR3 sequence: CASSTLQGVSDTQYF. For the CDR3, the DNA is TGTGCCAGTAGTACGCTGCAGGGGGTTTCAGATACGCAGTATTTT.

The genes are TRBV5-5 and TRBJ1-2, with TRBD1 matching 8 bases. V trimming: 5 bases; J trimming: 5 bases; junction bases outside the gene matches: 5. Germline CDR1 SGHKS, CDR2 YYEKEE (reference sequence). The CDR3 sequence is 13 residues long. This CDR3 is CASSPDRGYGYTF. CDR3 nucleotide sequence: TGTGCCAGCAGTCCCGACAGGGGATATGGCTACACCTTC.

This chain joins TRBV19 and TRBJ2-1, with a weak D call TRBD2 (6 bases). V lost 0 bases and J 4 bases, leaving 13 bases between the germline ends. CDR1 is LNHDA, CDR2 SQIVND, per germline (reference sequence). CDR3 length: 16 residues. The chain's CDR3 is CASSIDGGSRYNEQFF. The DNA of the CDR3 is TGTGCCAGTAGTATAGATGGGGGGAGCCGATACAATGAGCAGTTCTTC. Based on the CDR3 plus reference TRBV19 and TRBJ2-1, the full variable domain is DGGITQSPKYLFRKEGQNVTLSCEQNLNHDAMYWYRQDPGQGLRLIYYSQIVNDFQKGDIAEGYSVSREKKESFPLTVTSAQKNPTAFYLCASSIDGGSRYNEQFFGPGTRLTVL.